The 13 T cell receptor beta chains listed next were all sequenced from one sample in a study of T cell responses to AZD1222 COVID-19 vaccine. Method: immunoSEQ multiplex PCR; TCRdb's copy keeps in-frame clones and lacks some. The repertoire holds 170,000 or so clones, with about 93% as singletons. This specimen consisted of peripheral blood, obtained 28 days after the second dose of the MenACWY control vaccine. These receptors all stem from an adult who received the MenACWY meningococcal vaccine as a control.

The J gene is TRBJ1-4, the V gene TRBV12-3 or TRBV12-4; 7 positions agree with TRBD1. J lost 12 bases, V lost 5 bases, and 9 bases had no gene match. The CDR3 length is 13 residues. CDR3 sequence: CASSKTGPQELFF. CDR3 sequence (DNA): TGTGCCAGCAGTAAGACAGGGCCTCAGGAACTGTTTTTT.

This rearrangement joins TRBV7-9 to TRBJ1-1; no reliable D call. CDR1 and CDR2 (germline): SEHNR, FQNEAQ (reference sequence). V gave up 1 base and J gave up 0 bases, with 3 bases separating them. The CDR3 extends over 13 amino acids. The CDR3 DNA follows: TGTGCCAGCAGCTTAGACATGAACACTGAAGCTTTCTTT. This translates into CASSLDMNTEAFF.

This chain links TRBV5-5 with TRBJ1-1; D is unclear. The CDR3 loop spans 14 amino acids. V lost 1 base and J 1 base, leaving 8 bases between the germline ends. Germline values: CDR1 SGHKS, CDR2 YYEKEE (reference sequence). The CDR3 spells CASSLTHWNTEAFF. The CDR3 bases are TGTGCCAGCAGCTTGACCCATTGGAACACTGAAGCTTTCTTT.

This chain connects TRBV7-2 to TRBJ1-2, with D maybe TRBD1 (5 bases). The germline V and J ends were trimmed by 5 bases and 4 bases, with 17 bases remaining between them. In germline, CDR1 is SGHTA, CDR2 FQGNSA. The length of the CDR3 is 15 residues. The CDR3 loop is CASSPRTHTSYGYTF. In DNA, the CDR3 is TGTGCCAGCAGCCCGAGGACACATACTAGCTATGGCTACACCTTC. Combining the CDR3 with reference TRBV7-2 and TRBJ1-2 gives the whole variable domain GAGVSQSPSNKVTEKGKDVELRCDPISGHTALYWYRQSLGQGLEFLIYFQGNSAPDKSGLPSDRFSAERTGGSVSTLTIQRTQQEDSAVYLCASSPRTHTSYGYTFGSGTRLTVV.

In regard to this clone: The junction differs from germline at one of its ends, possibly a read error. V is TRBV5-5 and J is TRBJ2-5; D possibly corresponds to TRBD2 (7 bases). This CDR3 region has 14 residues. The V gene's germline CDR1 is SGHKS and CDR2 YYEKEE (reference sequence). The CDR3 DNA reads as TGTGCCAGCAGCCCCAGGGGAGGGGGAGAGGCCCAGTACTTC. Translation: CASSPRGGGEAQYF. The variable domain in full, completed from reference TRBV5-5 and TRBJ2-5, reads DAGVTQSPTHLIKTRGQQVTLRCSPISGHKSVSWYQQVLGQGPQFIFQYYEKEERGRGNFPDRFSARQFPNYSSELNVNALLLGDSALYLCASSPRGGGEAQYFGPGTRLLVL.

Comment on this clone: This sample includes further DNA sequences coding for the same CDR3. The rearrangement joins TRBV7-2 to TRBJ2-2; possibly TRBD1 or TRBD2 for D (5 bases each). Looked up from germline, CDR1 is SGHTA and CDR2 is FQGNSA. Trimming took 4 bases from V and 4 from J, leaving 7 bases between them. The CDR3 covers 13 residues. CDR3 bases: TGTGCCAGCAGCTCGGGGCTCACCGGGGAGCTGTTTTTT. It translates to CASSSGLTGELFF.

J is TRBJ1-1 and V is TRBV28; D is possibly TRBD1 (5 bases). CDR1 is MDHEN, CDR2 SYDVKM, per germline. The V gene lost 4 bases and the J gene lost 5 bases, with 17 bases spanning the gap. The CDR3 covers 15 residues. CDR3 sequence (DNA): TGTGCCAGCAGTTCGCGAAGGGGCGGATTGACTGAAGCTTTCTTT. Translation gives CASSSRRGGLTEAFF.

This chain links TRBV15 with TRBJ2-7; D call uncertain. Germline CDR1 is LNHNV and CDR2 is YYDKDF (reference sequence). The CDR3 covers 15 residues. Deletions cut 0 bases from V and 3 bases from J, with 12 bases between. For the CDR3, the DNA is TGTGCCACCAGCAGAGATGGAAACTCAGGCTACGAGCAGTACTTC. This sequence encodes CATSRDGNSGYEQYF.

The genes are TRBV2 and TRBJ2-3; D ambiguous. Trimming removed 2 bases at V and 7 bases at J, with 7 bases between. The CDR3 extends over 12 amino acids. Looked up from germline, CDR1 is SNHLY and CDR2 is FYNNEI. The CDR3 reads CASSELVYTQYF. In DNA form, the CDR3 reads TGTGCCAGCAGTGAACTAGTATATACGCAGTATTTT.

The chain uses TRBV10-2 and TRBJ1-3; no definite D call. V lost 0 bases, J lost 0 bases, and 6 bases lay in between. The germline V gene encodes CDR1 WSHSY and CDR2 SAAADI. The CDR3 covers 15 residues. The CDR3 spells CASSESRGSGNTIYF. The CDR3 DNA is TGCGCCAGCAGTGAGTCTCGGGGCTCTGGAAACACCATATATTTT.

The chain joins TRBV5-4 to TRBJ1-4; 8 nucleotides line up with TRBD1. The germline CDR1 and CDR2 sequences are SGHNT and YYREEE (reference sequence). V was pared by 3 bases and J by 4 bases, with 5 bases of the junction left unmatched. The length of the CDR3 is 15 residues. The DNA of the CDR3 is TGTGCCAGCAGCTATACAGGGGGATTTAATGAAAAACTGTTTTTT. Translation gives CASSYTGGFNEKLFF.

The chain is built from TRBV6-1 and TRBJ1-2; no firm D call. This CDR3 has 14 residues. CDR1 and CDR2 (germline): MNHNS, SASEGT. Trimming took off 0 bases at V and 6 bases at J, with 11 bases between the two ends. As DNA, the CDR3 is TGTGCCAGCAGTGAAGCGGCAGATATTGATGGCTACACCTTC. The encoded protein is CASSEAADIDGYTF.

The CDR3 protein is CASTIEYRVTNEQYF. Here the CDR3 DNA reads TGTGCCAGCACCATAGAATACAGGGTGACGAACGAGCAGTACTTC. The chain carries TRBV5-5 and TRBJ2-7; D possibly corresponds to TRBD1 (6 bases). The V gene's germline CDR1 is SGHKS and CDR2 YYEKEE (reference sequence). The CDR3 is 15 amino acids. V was cut by 6 bases and J by 5 bases, with 21 bases left in between.